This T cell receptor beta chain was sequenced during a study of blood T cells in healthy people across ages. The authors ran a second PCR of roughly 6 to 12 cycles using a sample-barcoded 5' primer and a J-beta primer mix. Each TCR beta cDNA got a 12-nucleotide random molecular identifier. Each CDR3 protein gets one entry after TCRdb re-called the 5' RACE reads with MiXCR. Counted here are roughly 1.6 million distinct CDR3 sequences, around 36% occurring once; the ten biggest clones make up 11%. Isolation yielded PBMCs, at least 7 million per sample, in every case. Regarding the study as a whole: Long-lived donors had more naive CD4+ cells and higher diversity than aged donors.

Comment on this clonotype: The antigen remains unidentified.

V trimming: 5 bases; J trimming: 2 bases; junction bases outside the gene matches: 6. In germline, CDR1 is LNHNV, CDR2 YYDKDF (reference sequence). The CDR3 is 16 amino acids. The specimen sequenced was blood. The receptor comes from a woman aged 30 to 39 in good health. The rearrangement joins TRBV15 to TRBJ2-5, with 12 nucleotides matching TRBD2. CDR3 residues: CATSVGGLAGQETQYF. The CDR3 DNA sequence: TGTGCCACCAGCGTCGGTGGACTAGCGGGACAAGAGACCCAGTACTTC.